A single sample is the source of the 19 T cell receptor beta chains below, sequenced in a study of cytomegalovirus exposure and HLA in healthy donors (dated by TCRdb to the late 2010s). The receptor library was made with the immunoSEQ multiplex PCR assay. A mixture of 60 forward primers for TCR Vbeta segments and 13 reverse primers for TCR Jbeta segments was used in the multiplex PCR. TCRdb mirrors the immuneACCESS table, restricted to in-frame sequences. Some clones are absent from its copies; in checked studies, under half trace to an unresolved V gene, and the reason for the others is unknown. A total of more than 130,000 clones appear in this sample, 60% to 85% of them only once. Together, the top ten hold approximately 4% of the sample. Sequenced material: PBMCs. These receptors were collected from a man aged 18 to 30 in good health and CMV-seronegative.

V and J are TRBV29-1 and TRBJ1-1; the D is unclear. Germline V lookup: CDR1 SQVTM, CDR2 ANQGSEA. V dropped 4 bases and J dropped 13 bases, with 13 bases sitting between them. CDR3 length: 10 amino acids. CDR3 coding DNA: TGCAGCGTTGGTTCGGTGATCGTTTTCTTT. Amino acids: CSVGSVIVFF.

This clone has a single count. The chain has TRBV30 and TRBJ1-3, with a tentative D call TRBD1 (5 bases). The germline gives CDR1 GTSNPN, CDR2 SVGIG (reference sequence). The V gene lost 4 bases and the J gene lost 2 bases, with 15 bases spanning the gap. The CDR3 totals 15 residues. CDR3 nucleotides: TGTGCCTGGAAAAAGACGGGGGTGGCTGGAAACACCATATATTTT. Its translation: CAWKKTGVAGNTIYF. Variable domain in full (rest from reference TRBV30 and TRBJ1-3): SQTIHQWPATLVQPVGSPLSLECTVEGTSNPNLYWYRQAAGRGLQLLFYSVGIGQISSEVPQNLSASRPQDRQFILSSKKLLLSDSGFYLCAWKKTGVAGNTIYFGEGSWLTVV.

V gene TRBV28 combines with J gene TRBJ2-7; 9 bases line up with TRBD2. Germline CDR1 is MDHEN and CDR2 is SYDVKM. The CDR3 is made up of 13 amino acids. The junction had 7 bases not matched to a gene; V was cut back by 8 bases and J by 5 bases. CDR3 protein: CASGSGSIDEQYF. The CDR3 DNA is TGTGCCAGCGGTAGCGGGAGTATCGACGAGCAGTACTTC.

The chain employs TRBV2 and TRBJ2-3; 7 bases map to TRBD2. The CDR3 has 15 residues. Germline V gives CDR1 SNHLY, CDR2 FYNNEI. V shed 4 bases and J 4 bases; nucleotides not matched to a gene: 8. This chain's CDR3 is CASSVWTRASDTQYF. The CDR3 nucleotides read TGTGCCAGCAGTGTGTGGACTAGAGCCTCAGATACGCAGTATTTT.

The V call is TRBV29-1, the J call TRBJ2-5, with 7 bases identical to TRBD1. The DNA end favors TRBJ2-7, so the J call may be wrong. Germline CDR1 and CDR2: SQVTM and ANQGSEA. The CDR3 consists of 13 residues. This CDR3 reads CSVGRGISYEQYF. DNA of the CDR3: TGCAGCGTCGGCAGGGGGATCTCCTACGAGCAGTACTTC.

This chain uses TRBV5-6 with TRBJ1-2, with unresolved D. The germline V gene encodes CDR1 SGHDT and CDR2 YYEEEE. V was shortened by 0 bases and J by 6 bases, with 18 bases between the two germline ends. The CDR3 consists of 16 residues. The CDR3 region is CASSLVPLVEGDGYTF. CDR3 bases: TGTGCCAGCAGCTTGGTACCCCTGGTTGAGGGTGATGGCTACACCTTC.

The chain combines TRBV14 with TRBJ2-1, with 11 nucleotides matching TRBD2. This CDR3 comprises 16 residues. Per germline, CDR1 SGHDN and CDR2 FVKESK. V trimming: 3 bases; J trimming: 8 bases; junction bases outside the gene matches: 9. The CDR3 DNA follows: TGTGCCAGCAGCCACCTAGCGGGGGGCGGTTCCTATGAGCAGTTCTTC. Protein: CASSHLAGGGSYEQFF.

The chain uses TRBV18 and TRBJ1-4, with 7 bases lining up with TRBD1. Trimming took 3 bases from V and 5 from J; bases not matched to a gene: 9. The germline V gene encodes CDR1 KGHSH and CDR2 LQKENI. This CDR3 spans 16 amino acids. CDR3 sequence (DNA): TGTGCCAGCTCACCTAAAGGTGGGACAGACAATGAAAAACTGTTTTTT. This codes for CASSPKGGTDNEKLFF.

The CDR3 is CASSRGQGTLVAGELFF. Written as DNA, the CDR3 is TGTGCCAGTAGTCGTGGACAGGGTACGTTAGTCGCCGGGGAGCTGTTTTTT. The J gene is TRBJ2-2, the V gene TRBV19, with 8 bases aligning to TRBD1. Germline V lookup: CDR1 LNHDA, CDR2 SQIVND (reference sequence). The CDR3 covers 17 residues. V was pared by 5 bases and J by 6 bases, with 14 bases of the junction left unmatched.

The J gene is TRBJ2-5, the V gene TRBV30; D ambiguous. The J call may be mistaken, given a closer DNA end match to TRBJ2-7. Germline V gene lookup returns CDR1 GTSNPN and CDR2 SVGIG (reference sequence). The CDR3 covers 12 residues. This CDR3 is CAWSSNSYEQYF. The DNA of the CDR3 is TGTGCCTGGAGTTCTAACTCCTACGAGCAGTACTTC.

A single count supports this clone. The V gene is TRBV2, the J gene TRBJ2-7; a weak D match, TRBD2 (5 bases). V was cut by 2 bases and J by 4 bases, with 24 bases left in between. Germline lookup yields CDR1 SNHLY and CDR2 FYNNEI. This CDR3 has 18 amino acids. The CDR3 here is CASSEIKDFLYRRYEQYF. The CDR3 DNA reads TGTGCCAGCAGTGAAATAAAGGACTTTCTCTACCGGAGGTACGAGCAGTACTTC.

This chain joins TRBV5-6 and TRBJ2-2; D is ambiguous. V lost 1 base, J lost 6 bases, and 13 bases lay in between. CDR1 is SGHDT and CDR2 is YYEEEE in the germline V gene. This CDR3 comprises 15 residues. The CDR3 nucleotides read TGTGCCAGCAGCTTGATCGCGGAGCTCTCCGGGGAGCTGTTTTTT. Translation gives CASSLIAELSGELFF.

This clone was recorded once. This chain connects TRBV11-3 to TRBJ1-2; 9 bases align to TRBD1. The ends lost 3 bases at V and 8 bases at J; junction bases unmatched: 4. The CDR3 loop spans 13 amino acids. Germline loops: CDR1 SGHNT, CDR2 YENEEA. CDR3 sequence (DNA): TGTGCCAGCAGCTTGGACAGGGGTACGGGCTACACCTTC. Its translation: CASSLDRGTGYTF.

The rearrangement links TRBV9 to TRBJ2-2; D is possibly TRBD1 (6 bases). Germline V gene sequence: CDR1 SGDLS, CDR2 YYNGEE. This CDR3 has 17 amino acids. Deletions cut 0 bases from V and 0 bases from J, with 12 bases between. The CDR3 region is CASSVDSQGTNTGELFF. The CDR3 coding sequence is TGTGCCAGCAGCGTAGACTCCCAGGGGACGAACACCGGGGAGCTGTTTTTT.

The chain combines TRBV28 with TRBJ1-1; no firm D call. The CDR3 has 16 amino acids. Germline loops: CDR1 MDHEN, CDR2 SYDVKM. Trimming pared 4 bases from V and 6 bases from J, leaving 21 bases between. The CDR3 DNA reads TGTGCCAGCAGTTCCTCACTAACTGGGAGATTGGCTGAAGCTTTCTTT. It encodes CASSSSLTGRLAEAFF.

The V gene is TRBV11-2, the J gene TRBJ1-3, with D possibly matching TRBD1 (6 bases). V lost 5 bases and J lost 9, with 11 bases in between. The CDR3 length is 12 residues. CDR1 is SGHAT and CDR2 is FQNNGV in the germline V gene. The CDR3 is CASSAQGTTIYF. CDR3 DNA: TGTGCCAGCAGCGCTCAGGGGACCACCATATATTTT. Looking up the rest from reference TRBV11-2 and TRBJ1-3 gives the full variable domain: EAGVAQSPRYKIIEKRQSVAFWCNPISGHATLYWYQQILGQGPKLLIQFQNNGVVDDSQLPKDRFSAERLKGVDSTLKIQPAKLEDSAVYLCASSAQGTTIYFGEGSWLTVV.

The CDR3 region has the DNA TGTGCCAGCAGTCAAGGGGGACAGCACTATGGCTACACCTTC. It is translated as CASSQGGQHYGYTF. This chain uses TRBV27 with TRBJ1-2, with TRBD1 identical over 7 bases. After removal of 5 bases from V and 3 bases from J, the junction contained 6 bases not matched to a gene. This CDR3 region has 14 residues. Germline-derived CDR1 and CDR2 are MNHEY and SMNVEV (reference sequence).

The V and J genes are TRBV29-1 and TRBJ2-1, with 7 bases fitting TRBD1. CDR3 length: 16 amino acids. The V segment lost 5 bases and the J segment 4 bases; nucleotides outside the gene matches: 14. In germline, CDR1 is SQVTM, CDR2 ANQGSEA. The CDR3 coding sequence is TGCAGCGTTTTTTCCCCTGGGACAGCTGGGTACAATGAGCAGTTCTTC. The encoded protein is CSVFSPGTAGYNEQFF.

The chain carries TRBV10-3 and TRBJ2-7; 10 nucleotides match TRBD1. Germline V CDR1 and CDR2: ENHRY, SYGVKD. The CDR3 sequence is 15 residues long. V lost 2 bases to trimming and J lost 5 bases; unmatched junction nucleotides: 6. This CDR3 is CAISEEGTGVDEQYF. CDR3 nucleotide sequence: TGTGCCATCAGTGAGGAAGGGACAGGGGTAGACGAGCAGTACTTC.